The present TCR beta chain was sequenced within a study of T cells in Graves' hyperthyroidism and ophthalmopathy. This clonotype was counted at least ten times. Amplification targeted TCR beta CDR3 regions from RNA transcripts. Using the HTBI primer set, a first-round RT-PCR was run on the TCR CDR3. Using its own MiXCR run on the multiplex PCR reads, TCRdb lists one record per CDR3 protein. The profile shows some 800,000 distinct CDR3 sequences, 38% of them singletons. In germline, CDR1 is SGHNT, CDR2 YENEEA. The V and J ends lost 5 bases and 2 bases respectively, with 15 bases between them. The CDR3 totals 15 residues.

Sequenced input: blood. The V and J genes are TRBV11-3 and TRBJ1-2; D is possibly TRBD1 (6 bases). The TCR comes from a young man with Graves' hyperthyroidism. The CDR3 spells CASSTEGGVNYGYTF. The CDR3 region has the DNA TGTGCCAGCAGCACCGAAGGGGGAGTCAACTATGGCTACACCTTC.